The entry below gives a single T cell receptor beta chain sequence along with its context. The repertoire was sequenced with immunoSEQ multiplex PCR; TCRdb's copy has only in-frame clones and lacks some. The sample has approximately 340,000 clones; about 86% are singletons. The germline gives CDR1 SSHAT, CDR2 FNYEAQ (reference sequence). The CDR3 spans 15 residues. The ends lost 2 bases at V and 1 base at J; junction bases unmatched: 2. The source of the sample is a study of blood T cell repertoires in COVID-19. On the study more broadly: COVID-19 samples from acute and convalescent phases originated in the United States, Italy and Spain.

The V call is TRBV7-7, the J call TRBJ2-3; 8 positions match TRBD2. What was sequenced was peripheral blood. This TCR was recovered from a young man with active or convalescent COVID-19. The CDR3 loop is CASSLSGSGTDTQYF. The CDR3 bases are TGTGCCAGCAGCTTAAGCGGGAGCGGCACAGATACGCAGTATTTT. The full variable domain, its missing parts supplied by reference TRBV7-7 and TRBJ2-3, is GAGVSQSPRYKVTKRGQDVTLRCDPISSHATLYWYQQALGQGPEFLTYFNYEAQPDKSGLPSDRFSAERPEGSISTLTIQRTEQRDSAMYRCASSLSGSGTDTQYFGPGTRLTVL.